This TCR beta chain was sequenced in a study of blood T cell repertoires in COVID-19. Profiling relied on immunoSEQ multiplex PCR, and the TCRdb table lists in-frame clones only, not all of them. This sample has around 250,000 clones, with 70% to 90% found just once. Specimen: PBMCs or T cells enriched from blood (not recorded which). This clonotype was obtained from a woman aged 45-60 years who had recovered from COVID-19.

CDR3 amino acids: CSASPISGTEYNSPLHF. CDR3 nucleotides: TGCAGTGCTAGTCCCATATCCGGGACAGAGTATAATTCACCCCTCCACTTT. This rearrangement joins TRBV20-1 to TRBJ1-6; 7 positions match TRBD1. V dropped 3 bases and J dropped 4; count of bases not matched to a gene: 12. Per germline, CDR1 DFQATT and CDR2 SNEGSKA (reference sequence). The CDR3 covers 17 residues.